Below, 15 T cell receptor beta chains from the same sample are listed, as sequenced in a study of T cell responses to AZD1222 COVID-19 vaccine. Generated by immunoSEQ multiplex PCR, the TCRdb table keeps only in-frame clones and is missing some. The data contain around 150,000 clones, roughly 94% of them singletons. Material: peripheral blood, obtained on day 0 of AZD1222 vaccination. All receptors come from an adult in good health.

V is TRBV10-2 and J is TRBJ2-2; the match to TRBD2 covers 13 bases. With 5 bases clipped from V and 1 base from J, the junction kept 13 bases outside the gene matches. There are 20 residues in the CDR3. CDR1 is WSHSY and CDR2 is SAAADI in the germline V gene. This CDR3 reads CASSPYPMTSGGLNTGELFF. CDR3 DNA: TGCGCCAGCAGTCCCTACCCCATGACTAGCGGGGGGCTGAACACCGGGGAGCTGTTTTTT.

The chain carries TRBV6-5 and TRBJ2-1, with D tentatively TRBD2 (6 bases). CDR3 length: 14 amino acids. The V gene's germline CDR1 is MNHEY and CDR2 SVGAGI. Trimming shortened V by 6 bases and J by 6 bases, and 15 bases separated the two germline ends. CDR3 in amino acids: CASSQERRGNEQFF. CDR3 nucleotides: TGTGCCAGCAGCCAAGAACGGAGGGGCAATGAGCAGTTCTTC.

V and J are TRBV27 and TRBJ2-7; 8 bases are a match to TRBD2. This CDR3 spans 13 amino acids. Trimming took 5 bases from V and 3 from J; bases not matched to a gene: 3. Germline V lookup: CDR1 MNHEY, CDR2 SMNVEV (reference sequence). CDR3 residues: CASSRGLDYEQYV. CDR3 sequence (DNA): TGTGCCAGCAGTAGGGGACTAGACTACGAGCAGTACGTC.

This clone appeared once. The chain is built from TRBV27 and TRBJ2-3; D might be TRBD1 or TRBD2, each matching 6 bases. Trimming stripped 6 bases from V and 9 bases from J, with 16 bases between. The CDR3 has 13 amino acids. The germline CDR1 and CDR2 sequences are MNHEY and SMNVEV (reference sequence). The CDR3 DNA is TGTGCCAGCAGAGACACTACAGGGAGGACGCAGTATTTT. Translated, it gives CASRDTTGRTQYF.

The chain employs TRBV6-5 and TRBJ1-1; D not certain. V gave up 10 bases and J gave up 4 bases, with 16 bases separating them. This CDR3 has 13 residues. CDR1 MNHEY and CDR2 SVGAGI come from the germline V gene. The CDR3, as DNA: TGTGCCACCCAACTCGCAATGGGCACTGAAGCTTTCTTT. Residues: CATQLAMGTEAFF.

The chain couples TRBV3-1 (or the pseudogene TRBV3-2) to TRBJ2-1; unclear D gene. V was pared by 4 bases and J by 6 bases, with 10 bases between. Germline lookup yields CDR1 LGHDT and CDR2 YNNKEL (reference sequence). The CDR3 is 13 amino acids. CDR3 sequence (DNA): TGTGCCAGCAGCCTCCGGTTAACCAATGAGCAGTTCTTC. Translation: CASSLRLTNEQFF.

The chain recombines TRBV29-1 with TRBJ1-6, with D tentatively TRBD1 (5 bases). The CDR3 extends over 12 amino acids. Germline V lookup: CDR1 SQVTM, CDR2 ANQGSEA. With 6 bases removed from V and 7 bases from J, the gap between germline ends came to 10 bases. This chain's CDR3 is CSVWDGNSPLHF. CDR3 nucleotide sequence: TGCAGCGTATGGGACGGCAATTCACCCCTCCACTTT.

This clone was recorded only once. The chain links TRBV5-6 to TRBJ2-1; perhaps D is TRBD1 or TRBD2 (5 bases each). The CDR3 length is 16 residues. Germline-derived CDR1 and CDR2 are SGHDT and YYEEEE. V was pared by 4 bases and J by 7 bases, with 21 bases between. As DNA, the CDR3 is TGTGCCAGCAGCACCACCGGGACCGTTAACCCAAATGAGCAGTTCTTC. This codes for CASSTTGTVNPNEQFF.

The chain carries TRBV2 and TRBJ2-1; 7 positions agree with TRBD2. The CDR3 covers 13 residues. Germline V gene sequence: CDR1 SNHLY, CDR2 FYNNEI. J lost 10 bases, V lost 4 bases, and 7 bases had no gene match. The CDR3 reads CASSVQAGFEQFF. The CDR3 DNA reads as TGTGCCAGCAGTGTACAAGCGGGGTTCGAGCAGTTCTTC.

The chain recombines TRBV1 with TRBJ1-5; the D call TRBD1 from the table was never checked on the DNA. TRBV1 is termed a pseudogene. This CDR3 is 15 amino acids long. The CDR3 DNA follows: TGCACCAGCAGCGGGACAGGTCATAGCAATCAGCCCCAGCATTTT. Protein sequence: CTSSGTGHSNQPQHF.

On this clone itself: The junction does not match germline at one end; this may be a read error. The chain uses TRBV6-1 and TRBJ1-2; TRBD1 is a possible D gene (6 bases). This CDR3 region has 14 residues. Germline V CDR1 and CDR2: MNHNS, SASEGT. The CDR3 sequence is CASRDRRLSYGYTF. The CDR3 DNA reads as TGTGCCAGCCGTGACAGGCGGCTCTCCTATGGCTACACCTTC.

The chain has TRBV12-3 or TRBV12-4 and TRBJ1-2; the D is unclear. Trimming stripped 5 bases from V and 8 bases from J, with 9 bases between. The CDR3 is 11 amino acids. CDR3 protein: CASSLDLGYTF. The DNA for the CDR3 is TGTGCCAGCAGTCTCGATTTAGGCTACACCTTC.

The rearrangement joins TRBV4-1 to TRBJ1-2, with D perhaps matching TRBD1 (6 bases). This CDR3 is built from 16 residues. V gave up 0 bases and J gave up 5 bases, with 16 bases separating them. Germline V gene lookup returns CDR1 MGHRA and CDR2 YSYEKL. The CDR3 loop reads CASSQDPGERGYGYTF. CDR3 DNA: TGCGCCAGCAGCCAAGACCCAGGGGAAAGAGGGTATGGCTACACCTTC.

The genes are TRBV6-2 or TRBV6-3 and TRBJ2-1, with 7 bases lining up with TRBD2. Germline V gene lookup returns CDR1 MNHEY and CDR2 SVGEGT. The CDR3 has 16 residues. Unmatched junction bases numbered 3, after V lost 1 base and J lost 0 bases. The CDR3 bases are TGTGCCAGCAGTTACTTCGGGAGGAGCTCCTACAATGAGCAGTTCTTC. This gives the protein CASSYFGRSSYNEQFF.

The gene calls are TRBV6-5 and TRBJ2-3; the D gene is possibly TRBD2 (5 bases). CDR1 and CDR2 from the germline V gene are MNHEY and SVGAGI. The CDR3 covers 14 residues. With 3 bases removed from V and 5 bases from J, the gap between germline ends came to 12 bases. CDR3 nucleotides: TGTGCCAGCAGTTATTGGTCTGGAGGAGATACGCAGTATTTT. Translated: CASSYWSGGDTQYF.